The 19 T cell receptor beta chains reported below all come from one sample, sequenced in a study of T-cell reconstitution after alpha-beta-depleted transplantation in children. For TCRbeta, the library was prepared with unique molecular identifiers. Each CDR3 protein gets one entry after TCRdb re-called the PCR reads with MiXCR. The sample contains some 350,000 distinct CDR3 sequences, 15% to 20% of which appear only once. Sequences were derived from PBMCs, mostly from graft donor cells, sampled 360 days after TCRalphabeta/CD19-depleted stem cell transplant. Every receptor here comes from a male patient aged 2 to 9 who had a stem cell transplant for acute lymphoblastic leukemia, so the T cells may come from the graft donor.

The CDR3 DNA is TGTGCCAGCACGAAGTGGGGCGCCGGGGAGCTGTTTTTT. This codes for CASTKWGAGELFF. V is TRBV28 and J is TRBJ2-2; D is possibly TRBD1 (5 bases). The CDR3 loop spans 13 amino acids. Germline CDR1 is MDHEN and CDR2 is SYDVKM. Deletions cut 7 bases from V and 6 bases from J, with 12 bases between.

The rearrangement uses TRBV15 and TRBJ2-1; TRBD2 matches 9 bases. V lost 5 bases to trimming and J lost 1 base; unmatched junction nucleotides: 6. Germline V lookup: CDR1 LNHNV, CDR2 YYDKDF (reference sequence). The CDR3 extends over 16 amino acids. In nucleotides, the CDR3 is TGTGCCACCAGCGGATTTAGCGGGAGATCCTACAATGAGCAGTTCTTC. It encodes CATSGFSGRSYNEQFF.

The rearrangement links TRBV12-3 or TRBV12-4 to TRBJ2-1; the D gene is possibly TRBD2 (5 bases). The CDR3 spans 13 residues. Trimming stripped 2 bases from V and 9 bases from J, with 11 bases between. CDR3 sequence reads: CASSLQGSSEQFF. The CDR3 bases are TGTGCCAGCAGTTTACAAGGGAGTAGTGAGCAGTTCTTC.

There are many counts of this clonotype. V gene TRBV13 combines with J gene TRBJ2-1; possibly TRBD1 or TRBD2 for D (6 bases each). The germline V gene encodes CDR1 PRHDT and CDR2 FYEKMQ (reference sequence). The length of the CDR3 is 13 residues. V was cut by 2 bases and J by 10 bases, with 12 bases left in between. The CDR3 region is CASSLRGGPEQFF. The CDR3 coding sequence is TGTGCCAGCAGCTTAAGAGGGGGGCCCGAGCAGTTCTTC.

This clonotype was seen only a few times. This CDR3 is CASSFKAPSGRPGGEQYF. The DNA for the CDR3 is TGTGCCAGCAGTTTTAAAGCTCCCAGCGGGAGGCCAGGTGGGGAGCAGTACTTC. The chain is built from TRBV12-3 or TRBV12-4 and TRBJ2-7; 9 bases align to TRBD2. The length of the CDR3 is 18 residues. V lost 3 bases, J lost 7 bases, and 19 bases stayed unmatched.

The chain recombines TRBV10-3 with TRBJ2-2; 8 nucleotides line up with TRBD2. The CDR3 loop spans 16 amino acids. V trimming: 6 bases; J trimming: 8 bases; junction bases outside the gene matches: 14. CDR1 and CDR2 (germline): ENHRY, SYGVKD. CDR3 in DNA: TGTGCCATCAGCCTCACCGGGACTAGGGAAGGAGGGGAGCTGTTTTTT. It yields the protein CAISLTGTREGGELFF.

The CDR3 region is CASRFPRGTRRNTGELFF. The CDR3 nucleotides read TGTGCCAGCAGGTTTCCCCGTGGGACTAGGAGGAACACCGGGGAGCTGTTTTTT. The rearrangement joins TRBV6-1 to TRBJ2-2; 8 bases align to TRBD2. V was clipped by 6 bases and J by 1 base; unmatched bases: 13. The CDR3 is 18 amino acids. CDR1 is MNHNS and CDR2 is SASEGT in the germline V gene.

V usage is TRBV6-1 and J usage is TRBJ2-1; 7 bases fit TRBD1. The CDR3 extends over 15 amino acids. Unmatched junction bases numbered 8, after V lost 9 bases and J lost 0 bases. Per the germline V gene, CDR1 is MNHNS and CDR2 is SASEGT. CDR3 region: CASTRTGSSYNEQFF. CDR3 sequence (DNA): TGTGCCAGTACTAGGACAGGCAGCTCCTACAATGAGCAGTTCTTC.

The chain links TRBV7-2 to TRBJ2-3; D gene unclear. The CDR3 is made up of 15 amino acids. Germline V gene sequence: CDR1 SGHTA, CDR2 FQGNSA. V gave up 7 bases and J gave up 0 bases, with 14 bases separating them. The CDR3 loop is CASTFRATSTDTQYF. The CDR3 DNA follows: TGTGCCAGCACCTTCCGGGCGACTAGCACAGATACGCAGTATTTT.

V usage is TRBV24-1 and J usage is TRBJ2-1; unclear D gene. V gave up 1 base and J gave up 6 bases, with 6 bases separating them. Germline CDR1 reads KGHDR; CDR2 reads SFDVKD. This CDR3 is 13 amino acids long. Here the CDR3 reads CATSDFGSNEQFF. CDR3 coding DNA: TGTGCCACCAGTGATTTCGGCTCCAATGAGCAGTTCTTC.

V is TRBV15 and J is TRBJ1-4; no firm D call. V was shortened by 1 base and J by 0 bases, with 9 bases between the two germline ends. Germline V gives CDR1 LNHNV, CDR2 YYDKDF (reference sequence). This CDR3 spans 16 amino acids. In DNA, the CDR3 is TGTGCCACCAGCAGAGGCTTGGCCGCAACTAATGAAAAACTGTTTTTT. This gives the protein CATSRGLAATNEKLFF.

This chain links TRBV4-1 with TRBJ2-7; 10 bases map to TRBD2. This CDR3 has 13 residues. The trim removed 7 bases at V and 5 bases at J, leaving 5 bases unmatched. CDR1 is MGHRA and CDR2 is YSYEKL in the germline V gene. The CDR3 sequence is CASIAGLANEQYF. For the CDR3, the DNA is TGCGCCAGCATAGCGGGACTAGCGAACGAGCAGTACTTC.

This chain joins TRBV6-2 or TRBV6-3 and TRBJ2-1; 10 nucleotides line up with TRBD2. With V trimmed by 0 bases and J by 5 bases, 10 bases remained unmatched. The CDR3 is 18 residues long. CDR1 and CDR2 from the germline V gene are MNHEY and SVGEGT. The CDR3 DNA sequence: TGTGCCAGCAGTTACTCACCCCTAGCGGGAGTGATACACAATGAGCAGTTCTTC. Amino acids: CASSYSPLAGVIHNEQFF.

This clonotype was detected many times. Here the CDR3 reads CATQRSDFYEQYF. The CDR3 nucleotides are TGTGCCACACAGAGATCCGATTTCTACGAGCAGTACTTC. This chain joins TRBV24-1 and TRBJ2-7; D not certain. The CDR3 runs to 13 residues. Trimming took off 10 bases at V and 3 bases at J, with 15 bases between the two ends. Germline V gene lookup returns CDR1 KGHDR and CDR2 SFDVKD.

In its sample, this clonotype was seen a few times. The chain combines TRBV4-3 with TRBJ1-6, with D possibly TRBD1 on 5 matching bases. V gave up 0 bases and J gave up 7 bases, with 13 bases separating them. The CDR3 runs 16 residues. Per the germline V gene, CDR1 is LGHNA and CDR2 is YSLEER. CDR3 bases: TGCGCCAGCAGCCAAGATGACAGAAGCTACAATTCACCCCTCCACTTT. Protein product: CASSQDDRSYNSPLHF.

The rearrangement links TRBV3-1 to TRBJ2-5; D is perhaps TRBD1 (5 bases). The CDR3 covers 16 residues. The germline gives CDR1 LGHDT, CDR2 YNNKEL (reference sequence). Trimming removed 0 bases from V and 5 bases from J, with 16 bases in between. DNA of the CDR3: TGTGCCAGCAGCCAAGAAGTCCCCATCGCAGGGGAGACCCAGTACTTC. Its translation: CASSQEVPIAGETQYF.

The CDR3 DNA reads as TGCGCCAGCATCCTGGGCGGGATGAACACCGGGGAGCTGTTTTTT. It specifies CASILGGMNTGELFF. The chain carries TRBV10-2 and TRBJ2-2; TRBD2 might be the D (6 bases). CDR3 length: 15 residues. CDR1 is WSHSY, CDR2 SAAADI, per germline. V dropped 7 bases and J dropped 1 base, with 13 bases sitting between them.

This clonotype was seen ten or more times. The CDR3 DNA reads TGTGCCAGCAGCGTCCGGGACAACTTCCCCGGGGAGCTGTTTTTT. This encodes CASSVRDNFPGELFF. The chain couples TRBV6-2 or TRBV6-3 to TRBJ2-2, with D possibly matching TRBD1 (6 bases). The germline V gene encodes CDR1 MNHEY and CDR2 SVGEGT. V shed 6 bases and J shed 6 bases, with 17 bases lying between them. This CDR3 has 15 amino acids.

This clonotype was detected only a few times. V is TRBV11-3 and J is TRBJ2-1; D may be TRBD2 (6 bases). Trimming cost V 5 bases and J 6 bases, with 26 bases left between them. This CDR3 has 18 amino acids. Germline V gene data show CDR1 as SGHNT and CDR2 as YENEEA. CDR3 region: CASSPIKMRAGKGNEQFF. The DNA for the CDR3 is TGTGCCAGCAGCCCGATTAAGATGAGGGCGGGAAAAGGCAATGAGCAGTTCTTC.